The 21 T cell receptor beta chains given below trace back to one sample, sequenced in a study of T cells in narcolepsy. Repertoires were generated with immunoSEQ multiplex PCR, while TCRdb's copy carries only in-frame clones and drops some. Here the sample spans about 27,000 clones, roughly four fifths being singletons. Sequenced: CD45RA- memory CD4+ T cells from PBMCs. These receptors came from a human donor with narcolepsy.

The gene calls are TRBV7-2 and TRBJ2-4, with a tentative D call TRBD2 (5 bases). The CDR3 extends over 17 amino acids. Per the germline V gene, CDR1 is SGHTA and CDR2 is FQGNSA. With 0 bases removed from V and 0 bases from J, the gap between germline ends came to 12 bases. CDR3 loop: CASSLAAARRAKNIQYF. CDR3 coding DNA: TGTGCCAGCAGCTTAGCAGCGGCGCGCAGAGCCAAAAACATTCAGTACTTC.

This clone was seen a single time. This rearrangement joins TRBV11-2 to TRBJ2-3; TRBD2 agrees at 8 bases. The CDR3 contains 18 residues. CDR1 and CDR2 (germline): SGHAT, FQNNGV. Trimming removed 5 bases from V and 2 bases from J; junction bases left unmatched: 15. The CDR3 is CASSPRVRLGRATDTQYF. In nucleotides, the CDR3 is TGTGCCAGCAGCCCGCGGGTTAGACTCGGGAGGGCCACAGATACGCAGTATTTT.

This clone was seen a single time. This sequence joins TRBV7-3 and TRBJ2-6; tentatively, D is TRBD1 or TRBD2 (5 bases each). V was shortened by 4 bases and J by 4 bases, with 17 bases between the two germline ends. This CDR3 has 17 amino acids. Germline V CDR1 and CDR2: SGHTA, FQGTGA. CDR3 loop: CASSSRVPGRGANVLTF. DNA of the CDR3: TGTGCCAGCAGCTCCAGGGTGCCGGGAAGGGGGGCCAACGTCCTGACTTTC.

The chain recombines TRBV6-5 with TRBJ1-1; D not resolved. Trimming left V 0 bases short and J 1 base short, with 3 bases between. Germline CDR1 MNHEY, CDR2 SVGAGI. The CDR3 runs to 13 residues. The CDR3, as DNA: TGTGCCAGCAGTTACTCGAGGAACACTGAAGCTTTCTTT. Protein product: CASSYSRNTEAFF.

The chain is built from TRBV5-6 and TRBJ2-1; D gene unclear. The CDR3 is 14 residues long. Germline V gene data show CDR1 as SGHDT and CDR2 as YYEEEE. The V gene lost 7 bases and the J gene lost 2 bases, with 13 bases spanning the gap. The CDR3 nucleotides are TGTGCCAGCCTTGACAAGGGCCCCTACAATGAGCAGTTCTTC. Translated: CASLDKGPYNEQFF.

The genes are TRBV11-3 and TRBJ2-1; 8 bases are a match to TRBD2. Trimming cost V 4 bases and J 0 bases; bases outside gene matches: 8. Germline V CDR1 and CDR2: SGHNT, YENEEA. The CDR3 consists of 17 residues. CDR3 DNA sequence: TGTGCCAGCAGCTCGAGACAGCGGGAGCCCTCCTACAATGAGCAGTTCTTC. Its protein product is CASSSRQREPSYNEQFF.

This chain connects TRBV7-2 to TRBJ2-1, with TRBD2 as a possible D gene (6 bases). The CDR3 consists of 15 residues. CDR1 is SGHTA and CDR2 is FQGNSA in the germline V gene. The germline V and J ends were trimmed by 2 bases and 12 bases, with 20 bases remaining between them. CDR3 amino acids: CASSLTPNGGLGQFF. The DNA of the CDR3 is TGTGCCAGCAGCTTAACGCCGAACGGAGGGCTAGGGCAGTTCTTC.

The V call is TRBV7-9, the J call TRBJ2-1, with a tentative D call TRBD1 (6 bases). The V gene lost 1 base and the J gene lost 8 bases, with 15 bases spanning the gap. Germline V gene lookup returns CDR1 SEHNR and CDR2 FQNEAQ (reference sequence). This CDR3 has 15 amino acids. CDR3 nucleotide sequence: TGTGCCAGCAGCTTAGTCCAGGGGCTTAGGGATGAGCAGTTCTTC. Translation gives CASSLVQGLRDEQFF.

In its sample, this clone was seen a few times. V is TRBV7-2 and J is TRBJ1-3; D is uncertain. CDR3 size: 13 residues. Looked up from germline, CDR1 is SGHTA and CDR2 is FQGNSA. Trimming cost V 7 bases and J 2 bases, with 9 bases left between them. The CDR3 DNA follows: TGTGCCAGCACCTGGAAGACTGGAAACACCATATATTTT. Translating gives CASTWKTGNTIYF.

V usage is TRBV19 and J usage is TRBJ1-5, with D unresolved. There are 12 residues in the CDR3. CDR1 is LNHDA, CDR2 SQIVND, per germline (reference sequence). Trimming removed 2 bases from V and 8 bases from J, with 7 bases in between. The DNA of the CDR3 is TGTGCCAGTAGTATACGGGGAGAGCCCCAGCATTTT. It codes for CASSIRGEPQHF.

The genes are TRBV4-2 and TRBJ2-7; 9 positions agree with TRBD2. V was clipped by 4 bases and J by 7 bases; unmatched bases: 29. Germline CDR1 reads LGHNA; CDR2 reads YNFKEQ. This CDR3 contains 21 residues. CDR3 sequence reads: CASSPSRFAVGGLAGTKEQYF. CDR3 DNA sequence: TGTGCCAGCAGCCCCTCAAGGTTTGCGGTCGGGGGCCTAGCGGGGACTAAAGAGCAGTACTTC.

The chain combines TRBV14 with TRBJ2-2; tentatively, D is TRBD1 or TRBD2 (5 bases each). V lost 4 bases and J 8 bases, leaving 14 bases between the germline ends. The germline CDR1 and CDR2 sequences are SGHDN and FVKESK. The CDR3 extends over 14 amino acids. This CDR3 reads CASSLTRGSGELFF. The CDR3 DNA reads TGTGCCAGCAGCCTTACACGGGGCTCTGGGGAGCTGTTTTTT.

This clone occurred a few times. The CDR3 loop reads CASSLMGGVTEAFF. The CDR3 region has the DNA TGTGCCAGCAGCCTTATGGGGGGAGTCACTGAAGCTTTCTTT. The genes are TRBV7-4 and TRBJ1-1, with a tentative D call TRBD1 (5 bases). The germline V gene has CDR1 SGHVT and CDR2 SQSDAQ. CDR3 length equals 14 residues. Trimming stripped 5 bases from V and 4 bases from J, with 14 bases between.

Here the CDR3 DNA reads TGCGCCAGCAGTGGAGGTCAAAGAGCACAAAGTCGGGCCAACGTCCTGACTTTC. It codes for CASSGGQRAQSRANVLTF. The chain carries TRBV10-1 and TRBJ2-6; D remains unclear. Trimming pared 4 bases from V and 5 bases from J, leaving 21 bases between. The CDR3 consists of 18 residues. Per the germline V gene, CDR1 is WNHNN and CDR2 is SYGVQD (reference sequence).

The rearrangement joins TRBV11-3 to TRBJ1-1, with a possible D match to TRBD1 (6 bases). V lost 8 bases and J lost 7, with 11 bases in between. The germline CDR1 and CDR2 sequences are SGHNT and YENEEA. This CDR3 contains 11 residues. CDR3 residues: CASLAGVEAFF. As DNA, the CDR3 is TGTGCCAGCCTAGCAGGGGTTGAAGCTTTCTTT. The full variable domain, completed using reference TRBV11-3 and TRBJ1-1, is EAGVVQSPRYKIIEKKQPVAFWCNPISGHNTLYWYLQNLGQGPELLIRYENEEAVDDSQLPKDRFSAERLKGVDSTLKIQPAELGDSAVYLCASLAGVEAFFGQGTRLTVV.

This clone has just one count. This chain links TRBV7-2 with TRBJ2-1; 9 nucleotides line up with TRBD2. The J segment lost 6 bases and the V segment lost 2 bases, leaving 5 bases of the junction unmatched. Germline V gives CDR1 SGHTA, CDR2 FQGNSA. The CDR3 sequence is 15 residues long. For the CDR3, the DNA is TGTGCCAGCAGCTTACTAGCGGGAAACTCCAATGAGCAGTTCTTC. As protein: CASSLLAGNSNEQFF.

This clone was observed a handful of times. The CDR3 DNA follows: TGTGCCAGTAGTACCCGACTAGCGGGATTTACCGGGGAGCTGTTTTTT. Translated: CASSTRLAGFTGELFF. The gene calls are TRBV19 and TRBJ2-2; 11 bases fit TRBD2. The CDR3 is 16 amino acids. The germline V gene has CDR1 LNHDA and CDR2 SQIVND (reference sequence). Germline trimming cut 4 bases from V and 5 bases from J; bases unmatched to any gene: 6.

The rearrangement uses TRBV7-2 and TRBJ2-7, with TRBD1 matching 7 bases. This CDR3 is built from 18 residues. Trimming removed 1 base from V and 6 bases from J; junction bases left unmatched: 18. Germline V lookup: CDR1 SGHTA, CDR2 FQGNSA. The CDR3 coding sequence is TGTGCCAGCAGCTTAGTCAGTGTCGGGACAGTCTCAGCCCGCGAGCAGTACTTC. Protein product: CASSLVSVGTVSAREQYF.

The genes are TRBV19 and TRBJ2-2; 9 nucleotides line up with TRBD1. V gave up 4 bases and J gave up 6 bases; unmatched junction bases: 6. Germline CDR1 reads LNHDA; CDR2 reads SQIVND (reference sequence). There are 15 residues in the CDR3. CDR3 sequence (DNA): TGTGCCAGTAGTAAAGGACAGGGGCACTCCGGGGAGCTGTTTTTT. This encodes CASSKGQGHSGELFF.

The gene calls are TRBV7-2 and TRBJ2-1; D not resolved. Germline CDR1 and CDR2: SGHTA and FQGNSA. The CDR3 is 12 amino acids. With 3 bases removed from V and 8 bases from J, the gap between germline ends came to 8 bases. The CDR3 spells CASSFVSHEQFF. CDR3 DNA sequence: TGTGCCAGCAGCTTTGTATCCCATGAGCAGTTCTTC.

The gene calls are TRBV7-3 and TRBJ2-1; 7 positions match TRBD2. This CDR3 has 15 amino acids. CDR1 is SGHTA, CDR2 FQGTGA, per germline. J lost 6 bases, V lost 2 bases, and 7 bases had no gene match. CDR3 nucleotide sequence: TGTGCCAGCAGCTTATCAGCGGGGAGGGTCAATGAGCAGTTCTTC. Its translation: CASSLSAGRVNEQFF.